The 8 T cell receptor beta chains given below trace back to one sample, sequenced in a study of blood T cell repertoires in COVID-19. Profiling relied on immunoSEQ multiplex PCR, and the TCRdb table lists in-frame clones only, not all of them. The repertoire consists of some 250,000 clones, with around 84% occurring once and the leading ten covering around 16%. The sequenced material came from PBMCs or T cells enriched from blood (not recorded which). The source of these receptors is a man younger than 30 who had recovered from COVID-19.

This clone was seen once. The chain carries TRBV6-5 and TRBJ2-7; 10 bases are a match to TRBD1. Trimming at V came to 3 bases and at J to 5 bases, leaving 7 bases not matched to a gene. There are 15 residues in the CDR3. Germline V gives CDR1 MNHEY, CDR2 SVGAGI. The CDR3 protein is CASSYFGTGENEQYF. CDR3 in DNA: TGTGCCAGCAGTTATTTCGGGACAGGGGAAAACGAGCAGTACTTC.

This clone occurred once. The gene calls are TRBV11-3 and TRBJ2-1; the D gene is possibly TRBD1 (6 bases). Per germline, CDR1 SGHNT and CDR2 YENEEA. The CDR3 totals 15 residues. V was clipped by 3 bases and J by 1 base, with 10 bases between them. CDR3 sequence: CASSFRQVSYNEQFF. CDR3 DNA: TGTGCCAGCAGCTTCAGACAGGTTTCCTACAATGAGCAGTTCTTC.

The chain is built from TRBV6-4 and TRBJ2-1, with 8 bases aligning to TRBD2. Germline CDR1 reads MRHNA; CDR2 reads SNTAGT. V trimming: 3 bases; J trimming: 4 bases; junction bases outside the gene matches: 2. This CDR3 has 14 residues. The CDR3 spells CASSERGAYNEQFF. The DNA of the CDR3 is TGTGCCAGCAGTGAGCGGGGGGCGTACAATGAGCAGTTCTTC.

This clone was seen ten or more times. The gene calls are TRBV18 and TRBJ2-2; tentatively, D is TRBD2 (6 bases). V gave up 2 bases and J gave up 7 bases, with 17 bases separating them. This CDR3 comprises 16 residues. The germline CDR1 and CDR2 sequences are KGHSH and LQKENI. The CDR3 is CASSPYSQEGHGELFF. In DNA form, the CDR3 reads TGTGCCAGCTCACCATATTCACAGGAGGGTCACGGGGAGCTGTTTTTT.

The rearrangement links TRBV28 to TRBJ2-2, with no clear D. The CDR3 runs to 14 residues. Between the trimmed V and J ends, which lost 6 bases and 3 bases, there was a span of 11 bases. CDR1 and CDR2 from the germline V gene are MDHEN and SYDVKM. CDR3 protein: CASSVFVYTGELFF. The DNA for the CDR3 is TGTGCCAGCAGCGTGTTCGTTTACACCGGGGAGCTGTTTTTT.

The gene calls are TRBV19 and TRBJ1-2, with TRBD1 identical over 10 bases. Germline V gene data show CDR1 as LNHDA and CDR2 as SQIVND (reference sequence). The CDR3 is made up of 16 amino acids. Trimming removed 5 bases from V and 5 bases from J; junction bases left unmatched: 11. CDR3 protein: CASSPGQGLTLYGYTF. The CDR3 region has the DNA TGTGCCAGTAGTCCGGGACAGGGGTTAACGCTATATGGCTACACCTTC.

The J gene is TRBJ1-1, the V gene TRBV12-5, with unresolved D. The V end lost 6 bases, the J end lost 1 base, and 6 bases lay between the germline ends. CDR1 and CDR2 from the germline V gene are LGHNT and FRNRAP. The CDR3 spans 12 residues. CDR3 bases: TGTGCTAGTGGCCTGAGGAACACTGAAGCTTTCTTT. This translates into CASGLRNTEAFF.

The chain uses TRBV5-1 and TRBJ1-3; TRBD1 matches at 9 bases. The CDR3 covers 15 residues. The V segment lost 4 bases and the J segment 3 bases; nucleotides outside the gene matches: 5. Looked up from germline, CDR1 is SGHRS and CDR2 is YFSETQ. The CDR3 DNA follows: TGCGCCAGCAGCATCGGACAGGGGCGTGGAAACACCATATATTTT. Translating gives CASSIGQGRGNTIYF.